This T cell receptor (beta chain) came from a study of OX40 agonist ivuxolimab in advanced cancers. Study information: Patients were dosed intravenously with ivuxolimab at 0.01 to 10 mg/kg every 2 weeks.

The CDR3 sequence is 15 residues long. Trimming removed 6 bases from V and 0 bases from J; junction bases left unmatched: 5. In germline, CDR1 is MDHEN, CDR2 SYDVKM. Here immunoSEQ multiplex PCR was the method, and the copy in TCRdb shows in-frame clones only, minus some. The data contain approximately 44,000 clones, 70% to 90% of them seen just once; the ten biggest clones take up 0.3% to 0.4%. The J gene is TRBJ2-1, the V gene TRBV28, with TRBD1 matching over 7 bases. The TCR sequence derives from an adult with an advanced solid tumor such as melanoma, head and neck, liver or kidney cancer. Sequencing used CD4+ or CD8+ T cells sorted from blood, obtained in a trial of the OX40 agonist ivuxolimab. CDR3 loop: CASSSTGDSYNEQFF. CDR3 DNA: TGTGCCAGCAGCTCTACAGGGGACTCCTACAATGAGCAGTTCTTC. Full variable domain (remainder filled in from reference TRBV28 and TRBJ2-1): DVKVTQSSRYLVKRTGEKVFLECVQDMDHENMFWYRQDPGLGLRLIYFSYDVKMKEKGDIPEGYSVSREKKERFSLILESASTNQTSMYLCASSSTGDSYNEQFFGPGTRLTVL.